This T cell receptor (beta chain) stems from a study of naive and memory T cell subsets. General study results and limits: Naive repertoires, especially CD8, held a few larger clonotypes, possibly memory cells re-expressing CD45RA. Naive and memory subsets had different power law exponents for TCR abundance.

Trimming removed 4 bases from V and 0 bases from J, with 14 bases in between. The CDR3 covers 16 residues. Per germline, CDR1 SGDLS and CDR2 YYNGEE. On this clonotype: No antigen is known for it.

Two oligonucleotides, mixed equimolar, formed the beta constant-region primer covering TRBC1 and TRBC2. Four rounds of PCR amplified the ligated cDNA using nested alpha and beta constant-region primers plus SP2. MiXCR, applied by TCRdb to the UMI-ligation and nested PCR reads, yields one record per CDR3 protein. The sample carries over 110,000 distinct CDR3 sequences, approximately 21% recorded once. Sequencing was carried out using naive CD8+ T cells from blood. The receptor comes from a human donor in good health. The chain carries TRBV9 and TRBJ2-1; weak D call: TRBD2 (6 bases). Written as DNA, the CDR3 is TGTGCCAGCAGCCCCGGAGGGAGAGGCTCCTACAATGAGCAGTTCTTC. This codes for CASSPGGRGSYNEQFF.